A selection of T cell receptor beta chains follows, all from one sample in a study of blood T cell repertoires in COVID-19. The protocol was immunoSEQ multiplex PCR, while the TCRdb copy is restricted to in-frame clones and leaves out a portion. The table has 470,000 or so clones, nearly 90% seen once. The specimen sequenced was PBMCs or T cells enriched from blood (not recorded which). The origin of the receptors is a woman under 30 with acute COVID-19. CDR3s include the opening cysteine and the closing phenylalanine or tryptophan. The D gene is left open where the match is weak. Part of the rows lack a size; the others show once, few, many or a class for expanded clones.

TRBV11-2	.	TRBJ1-1	.	CASSLKPRGGNTEAFF	TGTGCCAGCAGCTTAAAGCCACGGGGGGGGAACACTGAAGCTTTCTTT
TRBV25-1	TRBD1	TRBJ2-3	.	CASSEVGTGKDTQYF	TGTGCCAGCAGTGAGGTGGGGACAGGGAAGGATACGCAGTATTTT
TRBV19	TRBD2	TRBJ2-1	.	CASSPSSGSYNEQFF	TGTGCCAGTAGTCCTTCTAGCGGATCCTACAATGAGCAGTTCTTC
TRBV27	TRBD2	TRBJ2-1	.	CASSFFGGREERGSYNEQFF	TGTGCCAGCAGTTTCTTCGGTGGGCGGGAGGAGCGGGGCTCCTACAATGAGCAGTTCTTC
TRBV28	TRBD2	TRBJ2-1	.	CASSFLSGRGNNEQFF	TGTGCCAGCAGTTTCCTCAGCGGGAGGGGCAACAATGAGCAGTTCTTC
TRBV29-1	.	TRBJ1-1	once	CSVEGRGKNTEAFF	TGCAGCGTTGAAGGCAGAGGGAAGAACACTGAAGCTTTCTTT
TRBV3-1/TRBV3-2	.	TRBJ2-3	.	CASSQEGHRFSRGPTDTQYF	TGTGCCAGCAGCCAAGAGGGTCACCGTTTCTCGCGGGGCCCCACAGATACGCAGTATTTT
TRBV29-1	TRBD2	TRBJ2-4	.	CSAGTSGGIQYF	TGCAGCGCTGGGACTAGCGGCGGCATTCAGTACTTC
TRBV24-1	.	TRBJ1-3	.	CATSTTKGNTIYF	TGTGCCACCAGTACCACAAAGGGAAACACCATATATTTT
TRBV9	TRBD2	TRBJ2-1	.	CASSAGEGPVYEQFF	TGTGCCAGCAGCGCCGGGGAGGGCCCAGTCTATGAGCAGTTCTTC
TRBV10-3	TRBD2	TRBJ2-5	once	CAIGKAGGQETQYF	TGTGCCATCGGAAAAGCGGGGGGCCAAGAGACCCAGTACTTC
TRBV30	TRBD2	TRBJ2-1	once	CAWKVDSGRVEQFF	TGTGCCTGGAAGGTAGATAGCGGGAGGGTTGAGCAGTTCTTC
TRBV5-1	TRBD1	TRBJ2-7	.	CASSFTGGYEQYF	TGCGCCAGCAGCTTCACAGGGGGCTACGAGCAGTACTTC
TRBV2	TRBD1	TRBJ1-6	.	CASNRGTDHSPLHF	TGTGCCAGCAATCGGGGGACAGATCATTCACCCCTCCACTTT
TRBV15	TRBD1	TRBJ2-1	.	CATSSGTGVQFF	TGTGCCACCAGCAGCGGGACAGGGGTGCAGTTCTTC
TRBV9	.	TRBJ2-7	.	CASSVTALDEQYF	TGTGCCAGCAGCGTAACAGCTTTAGACGAGCAGTACTTC
TRBV11-2	.	TRBJ1-1	.	CASSLAGEAFF	TGTGCCAGCAGCTTGGCAGGTGAAGCTTTCTTT
TRBV6-5	.	TRBJ2-1	.	CASSYQPGQTYNEQFF	TGTGCCAGCAGTTACCAACCGGGACAAACCTACAATGAGCAGTTCTTC
TRBV20-1	TRBD2	TRBJ2-5	.	CSAAGGETQYF	TGCAGTGCCGCCGGGGGGGAGACCCAGTACTTC
TRBV19	.	TRBJ2-6	.	CASSTINHRAGANVLTF	TGTGCCAGTAGTACCATTAACCACAGGGCTGGGGCCAACGTCCTGACTTTC
TRBV19	.	TRBJ2-3	.	CASSISDTQYF	TGTGCCAGTAGTATTTCTGATACGCAGTATTTT
TRBV6-2/TRBV6-3	.	TRBJ2-1	.	CASSYGRAEQFF	TGTGCCAGCAGTTACGGGCGTGCTGAGCAGTTCTTC
TRBV7-9	.	TRBJ2-1	.	CASSGGAFAEQFF	TGTGCCAGCAGCGGGGGGGCTTTTGCTGAGCAGTTCTTC
TRBV7-9	TRBD1	TRBJ1-1	.	CASSSFRDRAFEAFF	TGTGCCAGCAGCTCTTTCCGGGACAGGGCTTTCGAAGCTTTCTTT
TRBV10-3	.	TRBJ2-7	.	CASHSSERYEQYF	TGTGCCTCGCACTCTAGCGAAAGATACGAGCAGTACTTC
TRBV5-1	TRBD1	TRBJ1-4	.	CASSQDRETKKLFF	TGCGCCAGCAGCCAGGACAGGGAGACAAAAAAACTGTTTTTT
TRBV3-1/TRBV3-2	.	TRBJ2-7	.	CASSQGSRVYEQYF	TGTGCCAGCAGCCAAGGCTCCAGGGTCTACGAGCAGTACTTC
TRBV7-2	TRBD2	TRBJ2-7	.	CASSISGSSYEQYF	TGTGCCAGCAGCATTAGCGGGAGCTCCTACGAGCAGTACTTC
TRBV13	.	TRBJ1-1	.	CASSLGRGRGLYTEAFF	TGTGCCAGCAGCTTGGGCAGGGGAAGAGGGCTTTACACTGAAGCTTTCTTT